This record looks at one T cell receptor (beta chain) sequence and its context. The sample belongs to a study of blood T cell repertoires in COVID-19. Study in general: Samples taken during acute and convalescent COVID-19 were collected in the United States, Italy and Spain.

In the original workflow: How many nucleated cells were present was estimated from reference gene primer amplification. Sequencing used immunoSEQ multiplex PCR; TCRdb keeps in-frame clones, though not all of them. That table gives V, J and clone size, and the DNA gave D and trimming. The data contain 250,000 to 300,000 clones, 85% to 90% of them singletons. CDR1 is SGHNT and CDR2 is YENEEA in the germline V gene. The CDR3 is 13 residues long. V was shortened by 5 bases and J by 8 bases, with 15 bases between the two germline ends. Sequenced sample: peripheral blood. The TCR sequence derives from a woman aged 40 to 55 with acute or convalescent COVID-19. This rearrangement joins TRBV11-3 to TRBJ2-5; D ambiguous. For the CDR3, the DNA is TGTGCCAGCAGCGTCGACAACTTCCAAACCCAGTACTTC. Amino acids: CASSVDNFQTQYF.